This TCR beta chain was sequenced during a study of chemoradiotherapy in HPV16-positive cancers. This clone was counted a few times. The ends lost 8 bases at V and 1 base at J; junction bases unmatched: 3. The germline V gene encodes CDR1 SQVTM and CDR2 ANQGSEA. This CDR3 has 14 residues. Repertoires were generated with immunoSEQ multiplex PCR, while TCRdb's copy carries only in-frame clones and drops some. The sample comprises some 5,000 clones, roughly 77% of which are singletons, and 6% to 7.5% rests with the top ten. This sequence was found in a human donor with HPV-associated anogenital cancer. The sample here was tumor tissue, taken from a patient who underwent chemoradiotherapy. This chain links TRBV29-1 with TRBJ2-1; 12 nucleotides match TRBD2. This chain's CDR3 is CSFLAGGSYNEQFF. CDR3 DNA: TGCAGCTTCCTAGCGGGAGGGTCCTACAATGAGCAGTTCTTC.